What follows are 6 T cell receptor beta chains derived from one specimen sequenced in a study of cytomegalovirus exposure and HLA in healthy donors (dated by TCRdb to about 2017). The library was generated by the immunoSEQ multiplex PCR assay. A mixture of 60 forward primers for TCR Vbeta segments and 13 reverse primers for TCR Jbeta segments was used in the multiplex PCR. TCRdb took over this immuneACCESS table, retaining in-frame rearrangements with V and J assigned. Such tables are incomplete; in checked studies, under half of the missing clones stem from an unresolved V gene, and the remainder is unexplained. This sample holds 100,000 to 150,000 clones; roughly 80% were observed only once. The ten largest clones add up to 3% to 4% of the sample. Sequencing was done on a sample of PBMCs. The receptor source for this set is a young man in good health and CMV-seropositive.

This clone was seen once. The genes are TRBV4-3 and TRBJ2-1; the match to TRBD2 covers 8 bases. CDR3 length: 15 amino acids. Per germline, CDR1 LGHNA and CDR2 YSLEER. V shed 3 bases, J shed 7 bases, and the junction held 8 bases outside the gene matches. The DNA for the CDR3 is TGCGCCAGCAGCCATAGCCTAGCGGGTAGGAATGAGCAGTTCTTC. The encoded protein is CASSHSLAGRNEQFF.

This rearrangement joins TRBV27 to TRBJ2-7; 7 bases are shared with TRBD1. Looked up from germline, CDR1 is MNHEY and CDR2 is SMNVEV (reference sequence). Trimming at V came to 6 bases and at J to 7 bases, leaving 21 bases not matched to a gene. This CDR3 has 17 amino acids. This CDR3 is CASSPKTGLFTMREQYF. The CDR3 coding sequence is TGTGCCAGCAGCCCTAAGACAGGGCTTTTTACAATGAGGGAGCAGTACTTC.

The V gene is TRBV2, the J gene TRBJ1-2; 12 bases align to TRBD1. The V segment lost 4 bases and the J segment 6 bases; nucleotides outside the gene matches: 3. Germline V gives CDR1 SNHLY, CDR2 FYNNEI. The CDR3 extends over 14 amino acids. The CDR3 nucleotides read TGTGCCAGCAGTGTGGGACAGGGGGCGGATGGCTACACCTTC. It codes for CASSVGQGADGYTF.

The chain carries TRBV9 and TRBJ2-7; TRBD1 matches 9 bases. Germline V gene data show CDR1 as SGDLS and CDR2 as YYNGEE. The length of the CDR3 is 14 residues. V lost 3 bases to trimming and J lost 5 bases; unmatched junction nucleotides: 6. The CDR3 sequence: CASSGGTGYDEQYF. The CDR3 DNA is TGTGCCAGCAGCGGGGGGACAGGGTACGACGAGCAGTACTTC.

The chain recombines TRBV11-2 with TRBJ1-6, with 7 positions matching TRBD1. CDR3 length: 16 residues. J gave up 0 bases and V 2 bases, and 1 base lay outside the gene matches. Germline CDR1 is SGHAT and CDR2 is FQNNGV. CDR3 DNA: TGTGCCAGCAGCTTAACAGGGGACTCCTATAATTCACCCCTCCACTTT. Amino acid sequence: CASSLTGDSYNSPLHF. Drawing the rest from reference TRBV11-2 and TRBJ1-6, the complete variable domain is EAGVAQSPRYKIIEKRQSVAFWCNPISGHATLYWYQQILGQGPKLLIQFQNNGVVDDSQLPKDRFSAERLKGVDSTLKIQPAKLEDSAVYLCASSLTGDSYNSPLHFGNGTRLTVT.

The chain carries TRBV10-3 and TRBJ2-2, with TRBD2 as a possible D gene (5 bases). The V and J ends lost 5 bases and 0 bases respectively, with 10 bases between them. Per the germline V gene, CDR1 is ENHRY and CDR2 is SYGVKD. The length of the CDR3 is 15 residues. CDR3 nucleotide sequence: TGTGCCATCAGTCCCCTCGGGGCGAACACCGGGGAGCTGTTTTTT. As protein: CAISPLGANTGELFF.